Listed below are T cell receptor beta chains from one sample, sequenced in a study of blood T cells in healthy people across ages. TCRdb re-analysed the 5' RACE reads in MiXCR, keeping a single row per CDR3 protein. Of some 640,000 distinct CDR3 sequences listed, approximately 50% were seen once; the top ten hold roughly 30%. Sequencing was done on a sample of blood. The receptors were sampled from a woman aged 60-75 years in good health. Each CDR3 is given with its conserved first and last residue. The D gene is left open where the match is weak. Some rows mark clone size as missing; the rest say once, few, many or name a class of expanded clone.

clone_size	j_call	d_call	v_call	cdr3_nt	cdr3_aa
.	TRBJ1-6	TRBD1	TRBV15	TGTGCCACCAGCAGAGTCGTCAGGGGGCTGAATTCACCCCTCCACTTT	CATSRVVRGLNSPLHF
.	TRBJ2-3	.	TRBV20-1	TGCAGTGCTAGAGACAGCAGTGCAGATACGCAGTATTTT	CSARDSSADTQYF
.	TRBJ1-5	TRBD1	TRBV12-3/TRBV12-4	TGTGCCAGCAGTAAGGACAGGGTATATCAGCCCCAGCATTTT	CASSKDRVYQPQHF
.	TRBJ1-5	TRBD1	TRBV20-1	TGCAGTGCTAGTGGGGACAGGGGGAGCAATCAGCCCCAGCATTTT	CSASGDRGSNQPQHF
.	TRBJ2-5	TRBD1	TRBV7-2	TGTGCCAGCAGCTACGGGGGACAGGGCGGAGAGACCCAGTACTTC	CASSYGGQGGETQYF
few	TRBJ1-2	.	TRBV20-1	TGCAGTGCTAGAGAGGGAAGGCAGTTCGGTGGCTACACCTTC	CSAREGRQFGGYTF
few	TRBJ2-6	.	TRBV7-2	TGTGCCAGCAGCTTAATGGACTCTGGGGCCAACGTCCTGACTTTC	CASSLMDSGANVLTF
.	TRBJ2-3	.	TRBV5-1	TGCGCCAGCAGCCCCGGGAATATATTGACAGATACGCAGTATTTT	CASSPGNILTDTQYF
.	TRBJ2-3	.	TRBV6-2/TRBV6-3	TGTGCCAGCAGTTACGGACGAGGATCTAGCACAGATACGCAGTATTTT	CASSYGRGSSTDTQYF
few	TRBJ2-1	.	TRBV2	TGTGCCAGCAGTGATCGATTCGACAATGAGCAGTTCTTC	CASSDRFDNEQFF
.	TRBJ1-2	.	TRBV2	TGTGCCAGCAGTGAATCAACGGGTTTTAACCATGGCTACACCTTC	CASSESTGFNHGYTF
few	TRBJ2-5	TRBD2	TRBV2	TGTGCCAGCGGGTCGGGGAGGGAACAAGAGACCCAGTACTTC	CASGSGREQETQYF
few	TRBJ2-3	TRBD1	TRBV10-3	TGTGCCATCAGTGTAGGGGACAGCTTCACAGATACGCAGTATTTT	CAISVGDSFTDTQYF
.	TRBJ2-1	TRBD2	TRBV29-1	TGCAGCGTTGACTCTTGGGGGGGGTTGCAGTTCTTC	CSVDSWGGLQFF
.	TRBJ2-5	TRBD2	TRBV5-5	TGTGCCAGCAGCCGAGCGGGAGTACAAGAGACCCAGTACTTC	CASSRAGVQETQYF
once	TRBJ2-1	TRBD2	TRBV7-3	TGTGCCAGCAGCTTGACTAGCGGGCCTGTCAATGAGCAGTTCTTC	CASSLTSGPVNEQFF
.	TRBJ2-2	TRBD1	TRBV29-1	TGCAGCGTAGGACAGGAGCTAGCGAACACCGGGGAGCTGTTTTTT	CSVGQELANTGELFF
.	TRBJ1-4	TRBD1	TRBV6-1	TGTGCCAGCACCAAACAGGGGGCGTTGGAAGAAAAACTGTTTTTT	CASTKQGALEEKLFF
.	TRBJ2-5	TRBD2	TRBV7-9	TGTGCCAGCAGCCAAGTAGCGGGAGGGCCGGAGACCCAGTACTTC	CASSQVAGGPETQYF
few	TRBJ2-3	TRBD1	TRBV29-1	TGCAGCGTTGAGCGGACAGGGACTCGCACAGATACGCAGTATTTT	CSVERTGTRTDTQYF
.	TRBJ2-3	.	TRBV4-2	TGTGCCAGCAGCCAAGAGCAGGCCACAGATACGCAGTATTTT	CASSQEQATDTQYF
once	TRBJ2-3	TRBD2	TRBV20-1	TGCAGTGCTAGAGATGTAGCGGGAGGGCCGTCAGATACGCAGTATTTT	CSARDVAGGPSDTQYF
many	TRBJ2-5	.	TRBV15	TGTGCCACCAGCAGAGAAGAGACCCAGTACTTC	CATSREETQYF
.	TRBJ2-7	TRBD1	TRBV28	TGTGCCAGCACCGGGACAGGGAACGACGAGCAGTACTTC	CASTGTGNDEQYF
.	TRBJ2-5	.	TRBV20-1	TGCAGTGCTTCTTATCCTAGCGCGAGAAGAGAGACCCAGTACTTC	CSASYPSARRETQYF
.	TRBJ2-1	TRBD1	TRBV6-2/TRBV6-3	TGTGCCAGCCACCGGGACAGGGGGGAAAATGAGCAGTTCTTC	CASHRDRGENEQFF
few	TRBJ1-6	TRBD1	TRBV20-1	TGCAGTGCTAGCACAAATGACAGGGCGGATTCACCCCTCCACTTT	CSASTNDRADSPLHF
.	TRBJ2-3	.	TRBV9	TGTGCCAGCAGCGTCGAAAGGACCGGAGATACGCAGTATTTT	CASSVERTGDTQYF
.	TRBJ2-3	.	TRBV7-7	TGTGCTAGCAGCTTAGCCGGGTATGCAGATACGCAGTATTTT	CASSLAGYADTQYF
.	TRBJ2-3	.	TRBV29-1	TGCAGCGTTCGACTAGATACGCAGTATTTT	CSVRLDTQYF
.	TRBJ1-2	.	TRBV6-2/TRBV6-3	TGTGCCAGCAGCCTCCGGCAGTCCCTTAACTATGGCTACACCTTC	CASSLRQSLNYGYTF
.	TRBJ1-2	TRBD1	TRBV18	TGTGCCAGCTCACAAACTACCGGGACAGACCCCTATGGCTACACCTTC	CASSQTTGTDPYGYTF
once	TRBJ2-4	.	TRBV20-1	TGCAGTGCCAATAGGCCCGATGGGCAGGGCCCAAACATTCAGTACTTC	CSANRPDGQGPNIQYF
.	TRBJ2-1	.	TRBV6-5	TGTGCCAGCGCAACTGGGACAAAAGAGCAGTTCTTC	CASATGTKEQFF
.	TRBJ2-1	TRBD2	TRBV5-6	TGTGCCAGCAGCCCAGGGACTAGCGGGATGTCCCTCCTCTCCTACAATGAGCAGTTCTTC	CASSPGTSGMSLLSYNEQFF
.	TRBJ2-1	TRBD2	TRBV5-1	TGCGCCAGTAGCTTGCCCTCTAGCGGATTTGAGCGGTTCTTC	CASSLPSSGFERFF
.	TRBJ2-1	.	TRBV27	TGTGCCAGCAAGATTCTGGGTGGGGACAATGAGCAGTTCTTC	CASKILGGDNEQFF
few	TRBJ2-4	.	TRBV28	TGTGCCAGCAGTTTCCCCGAGGTGAACATTCAGTACTTC	CASSFPEVNIQYF
.	TRBJ1-5	.	TRBV20-1	TGCAGTGCTAGAGGGCAGACTAGCAATCAGCCCCAGCATTTT	CSARGQTSNQPQHF
.	TRBJ2-3	.	TRBV15	TGTGCCACCAGCAGAGGGTTGACTAGCACAGATACGCAGTATTTT	CATSRGLTSTDTQYF
.	TRBJ2-3	.	TRBV20-1	TGCAGTGCTAGAGATCTTTTCGAACAGATAACTAGCACAGATACGCAGTATTTT	CSARDLFEQITSTDTQYF
few	TRBJ1-4	TRBD1	TRBV27	TGTGCCAGCAGTCCGTCCCGGGACAGGGGAGTTCACGAAAAACTGTTTTTT	CASSPSRDRGVHEKLFF
few	TRBJ2-3	TRBD2	TRBV29-1	TGCAGCGTCCGCGGACTAGCGGGACTTTATACGCAGTATTTT	CSVRGLAGLYTQYF
.	TRBJ1-2	.	TRBV20-1	TGCAGTGCGTCGGATAGGGATGGCTACACCTTC	CSASDRDGYTF
once	TRBJ2-5	TRBD2	TRBV7-3	TGTGCCAGCAGCTTAACCGGGACTAGCGCCGTAGAGACCCAGTACTTC	CASSLTGTSAVETQYF
few	TRBJ2-2	.	TRBV7-9	TGTGCCAGCAGGTCCGAATTACAGATGAACGGGGAGCTGTTTTTT	CASRSELQMNGELFF
.	TRBJ2-6	.	TRBV6-2/TRBV6-3	TGTGCCAGCAGCAGACCTGGTGGGGCCAACGTCCTGACTTTC	CASSRPGGANVLTF
.	TRBJ2-5	.	TRBV7-8	TGTGCCAGCAGCTTAACGAGCGTTCAAGAGACCCAGTACTTC	CASSLTSVQETQYF
.	TRBJ1-6	.	TRBV9	TGTGCCAGCAGGGCCGGGCCTCCGGTAGGATATTCACCCCTCCACTTT	CASRAGPPVGYSPLHF
few	TRBJ2-2	.	TRBV4-2	TGTGCCAGCAGCCAACCCGTTAGTGTCGGGGAGCTGTTTTTT	CASSQPVSVGELFF
.	TRBJ1-2	TRBD1	TRBV12-3/TRBV12-4	TGTGCCAGCAGTTCCTACGACAGGGAGAATGGCTACACCTTC	CASSSYDRENGYTF
.	TRBJ1-6	.	TRBV4-2	TGTGCCAGCAGCCGAACCGGGACCAAGTCACCCCCCCACTTT	CASSRTGTKSPPHF
few	TRBJ1-1	.	TRBV6-2/TRBV6-3	TGTGCCAGCAGTACCTACAGGAATGTTGAAGCTTTCTTT	CASSTYRNVEAFF